This T cell receptor beta chain was obtained from a study of control samples from healthy donors and cancer patients. Looked up from germline, CDR1 is MNHEY and CDR2 is SVGAGI. With 7 bases removed from V and 0 bases from J, the gap between germline ends came to 8 bases. The CDR3 has 13 residues. Sequencing was performed with immunoSEQ multiplex PCR; in TCRdb, only in-frame clones are kept and a portion is missing. Among under 450,000 clones listed, about nine tenths were seen once. The rearrangement joins TRBV6-5 to TRBJ2-3; D gene unclear. This clonotype was sampled from a man between 35 and 55 years old with head and neck cancer. Sequencing was done on a sample of PBMCs. The CDR3 is CASKTTSTDTQYF. The CDR3 DNA reads as TGTGCCAGCAAAACAACTAGCACAGATACGCAGTATTTT.